These 8 T cell receptor beta chains were sequenced from one sample in a study of identical twins. TCRdb called the 5' RACE reads again in MiXCR, with one record for every CDR3 protein. The data show around 240,000 distinct CDR3 sequences, with approximately 7% seen just once and 3.6% held by the top ten. This sample also belongs to another study, concerning yellow fever vaccine responses in identical twins.

Specimen: memory (CD45RO+) T cells sorted from blood. The receptors shown here come from a woman aged 18-30 years in good health.

This clonotype was seen at least ten times. The chain employs TRBV6-5 and TRBJ2-4; D remains unclear. V was shortened by 0 bases and J by 0 bases, with 9 bases between the two germline ends. Germline V gene lookup returns CDR1 MNHEY and CDR2 SVGAGI. The CDR3 extends over 16 amino acids. The chain's CDR3 is CASSYSSLIAKNIQYF. CDR3 nucleotides: TGTGCCAGCAGTTACTCGTCTTTAATAGCCAAAAACATTCAGTACTTC.

Many counts were recorded for this clonotype. The CDR3 sequence: CASSFLPAYEQYF. The DNA for the CDR3 is TGTGCCAGCAGTTTCTTACCGGCCTACGAGCAGTACTTC. This chain uses TRBV28 with TRBJ2-7; D unclear. The V end was cut by 3 bases, the J end by 2 bases, with 8 bases between. Germline V gene data show CDR1 as MDHEN and CDR2 as SYDVKM. The CDR3 spans 13 residues.

This clonotype appeared a few times. The chain joins TRBV12-3 or TRBV12-4 to TRBJ2-5; D is undetermined. The V gene lost 5 bases and the J gene lost 5 bases, with 12 bases spanning the gap. This CDR3 contains 13 residues. CDR3 in DNA: TGTGCCAGCAGTCCCATCGTCGCGGAGACCCAGTACTTC. Amino acid sequence: CASSPIVAETQYF.

Written as DNA, the CDR3 is TGTGCCAGCAGCCCTGGGACAGGACGAAACACCGGGGAGCTGTTTTTT. Its translation is CASSPGTGRNTGELFF. The chain employs TRBV7-9 and TRBJ2-2; TRBD1 matches at 8 bases. The CDR3 consists of 16 residues. J gave up 2 bases and V 5 bases, and 7 bases lay outside the gene matches. Germline V gene lookup returns CDR1 SEHNR and CDR2 FQNEAQ (reference sequence). Looking up the rest from reference TRBV7-9 and TRBJ2-2 gives the full variable domain: DTGVSQNPRHKITKRGQNVTFRCDPISEHNRLYWYRQTLGQGPEFLTYFQNEAQLEKSRLLSDRFSAERPKGSFSTLEIQRTEQGDSAMYLCASSPGTGRNTGELFFGEGSRLTVL.

This clonotype showed up just a few times. The chain joins TRBV20-1 to TRBJ2-5, with D perhaps matching TRBD2 (5 bases). V dropped 1 base and J dropped 2 bases, with 20 bases sitting between them. The CDR3 is made up of 17 amino acids. Germline V gene lookup returns CDR1 DFQATT and CDR2 SNEGSKA (reference sequence). CDR3 sequence reads: CSARASLNLRGQETQYF. CDR3 DNA: TGCAGTGCTAGAGCCTCGCTAAATCTTCGGGGTCAAGAGACCCAGTACTTC.

This clonotype was counted many times. The gene calls are TRBV24-1 and TRBJ1-2; D possibly corresponds to TRBD1 (5 bases). The germline V and J ends were trimmed by 9 bases and 8 bases, with 15 bases remaining between them. Looked up from germline, CDR1 is KGHDR and CDR2 is SFDVKD. This CDR3 spans 12 amino acids. CDR3 in DNA: TGTGCCACCTCGTTGAGGGGTCACGGCTACACCTTC. Its protein is CATSLRGHGYTF.

This clonotype was observed a few times. The chain has TRBV4-2 and TRBJ2-5, with 8 bases lining up with TRBD2. This CDR3 is 17 amino acids long. Germline CDR1 LGHNA, CDR2 YNFKEQ. V trimming: 2 bases; J trimming: 5 bases; junction bases outside the gene matches: 13. The CDR3, as DNA: TGTGCCAGCAGCCAAAGGACCGGGACTAGTAATGCCGAGACCCAGTACTTC. This translates into CASSQRTGTSNAETQYF.

The V gene is TRBV10-3, the J gene TRBJ2-3; no clear D gene. This CDR3 region has 12 residues. Per the germline V gene, CDR1 is ENHRY and CDR2 is SYGVKD. V was clipped by 6 bases and J by 6 bases, with 10 bases between them. The CDR3 DNA sequence: TGTGCCATCAGCCCCAACGGGGATACGCAGTATTTT. Amino acid sequence: CAISPNGDTQYF.